These 28 T cell receptor beta chains came from one sample sequenced in a study of tumor and adjacent non-tumor tissue in lung cancer. The template was RNA from unsorted bulk tissue. The normal lung tissue was taken more than 3 cm from the tumor edge. A modified ARM-PCR protocol with three rounds of nested PCR amplified TCRbeta. TCRdb passed the multiplex PCR reads through MiXCR, listing each CDR3 protein once. Altogether 100,000 or so distinct CDR3 sequences are present, 80% being singletons, with the ten largest covering around 30%. Sequencing used distant non-tumor lung tissue. All receptors derive from a man aged 60 to 69 with small cell lung cancer.

This clonotype occurred a few times. Since a much larger clone is just one base distant, this may be a read error. This chain links TRBV28 with TRBJ1-4, with a weak D call TRBD1 (5 bases). The CDR3 spans 12 residues. Per the germline V gene, CDR1 is MDHEN and CDR2 is SYDVKM. This CDR3 reads CATRDPNEKLLF. The CDR3 DNA is TGTGCCACCCGGGACCCTAATGAAAAACTGCTTTTT.

With regard to this clonotype: Likely a read error: the CDR3 ends without its conserved phenylalanine or tryptophan. The chain combines TRBV29-1 with TRBJ2-1; weak D call: TRBD1 (6 bases). The germline V and J ends were trimmed by 4 bases and 6 bases, with 16 bases remaining between them. This CDR3 comprises 14 residues. Germline values: CDR1 SQVTM, CDR2 ANQGSEA. CDR3 sequence (DNA): TGCAGCGTTGTAGTCAACAGGGTTGGCAATGAGCAGTTCTTA. Translated, it gives CSVVVNRVGNEQFL.

V gene TRBV10-2 combines with J gene TRBJ2-7, with TRBD1 matching over 9 bases. The CDR3 covers 15 residues. CDR1 is WSHSY and CDR2 is SAAADI in the germline V gene. V gave up 7 bases and J gave up 13 bases; unmatched junction bases: 20. The CDR3 DNA reads as TGCGCCAGCAATGACAGGGGGGGAAGCAACTACGTGCAATACTTC. Its translation: CASNDRGGSNYVQYF.

This clonotype appeared once. Here the CDR3 omits its conserved ending phenylalanine or tryptophan, so a read error is the likely source. The chain employs TRBV4-2 and TRBJ2-2; a weak D match, TRBD2 (6 bases). CDR1 is LGHNA and CDR2 is YNFKEQ in the germline V gene. The CDR3 is made up of 16 amino acids. The CDR3 here is CTSSQDLRANTRELFC. In nucleotides, the CDR3 is TGTACTAGCAGCCAAGATCTGAGGGCCAACACCAGGGAGCTGTTTTGT.

This clonotype appeared once. Possible read error: a much larger clone is one base away. The rearrangement links TRBV30 to TRBJ1-1, with D unclear. Germline V CDR1 and CDR2: GTSNPN, SVGIG (reference sequence). The CDR3 covers 12 residues. The CDR3 here is CAWCVDGAEAFF. For the CDR3, the DNA is TGTGCCTGGTGTGTAGATGGCGCTGAAGCTTTCTTT.

Notes on this clonotype: A much larger clone is a single base away; this may be a read error. CDR3 sequence (DNA): TGCGCCAGCAGTTCTACGGGACTAGCGGGAGTGGATACGCAGTGTTTT. Amino acid sequence: CASSSTGLAGVDTQCF. The chain has TRBV10-2 and TRBJ2-3; TRBD2 aligns across 14 bases. The CDR3 is made up of 16 amino acids. Germline lookup yields CDR1 WSHSY and CDR2 SAAADI.

The chain links TRBV6-2 or TRBV6-3 to TRBJ2-3; maybe TRBD1 (5 bases). Germline loops: CDR1 MNHEY, CDR2 SVGEGT. The CDR3 is made up of 14 amino acids. Trimming cost V 3 bases and J 12 bases, with 19 bases left between them. CDR3 DNA sequence: TGTGCCAGCAGTTATGGGGCAGCCACAGATAAACAGTATTTT. Amino acids: CASSYGAATDKQYF.

On this clonotype: The conserved phenylalanine or tryptophan normally closing the CDR3 is absent here, so this likely arose from a read error. V gene TRBV29-1 combines with J gene TRBJ2-7; D possibly uses TRBD1 or TRBD2 (5 bases each). This CDR3 comprises 12 residues. Trimming took off 7 bases at V and 2 bases at J, with 12 bases between the two ends. Germline CDR1 and CDR2: SQVTM and ANQGSEA. CDR3 amino acids: CSARPGPYEQYL. The CDR3 DNA reads TGCAGCGCTCGACCGGGACCCTACGAGCAGTACTTA.

A word on this clonotype: A junction boundary mismatches the germline segment, possibly from a read error. V gene TRBV11-2 combines with J gene TRBJ2-1, with TRBD1 matching over 7 bases. The CDR3 is made up of 14 amino acids. Germline loops: CDR1 SGHAT, CDR2 FQNNGV. CDR3 sequence: CASSLETGMVEQFF. CDR3 DNA: TGTGCTAGCAGCTTAGAGACAGGGATGGTTGAGCAGTTCTTC.

This clonotype was detected many times. The chain employs TRBV4-2 and TRBJ1-3, with TRBD1 matching over 7 bases. Germline V gene data show CDR1 as LGHNA and CDR2 as YNFKEQ. V was clipped by 4 bases and J by 6 bases; unmatched bases: 9. The CDR3 loop spans 15 amino acids. CDR3 amino acids: CASSLMTGNANTIYF. The CDR3 nucleotides read TGTGCCAGCAGCCTCATGACAGGGAACGCAAACACCATATATTTT.

A word on this clonotype: A clone one base away is much larger, so this may be a read error. The V gene is TRBV11-2, the J gene TRBJ2-2; no clear D. Germline assignment: CDR1 SGHAT and CDR2 FQNNGV. This CDR3 is built from 14 residues. CDR3 nucleotides: TGTGCCAGCACCCCAACAGCGAACATCGGGGAGCTGTTTTTT. Encoded protein: CASTPTANIGELFF.

This clonotype was seen ten or more times. J is TRBJ1-4 and V is TRBV6-1; the D is unclear. The CDR3 extends over 15 amino acids. The V gene's germline CDR1 is MNHNS and CDR2 SASEGT. The V end was cut by 1 base, the J end by 3 bases, with 9 bases between. The CDR3 reads CASSEVGGSNEKLFF. The CDR3 DNA reads as TGTGCCAGCAGTGAAGTAGGCGGATCTAATGAAAAACTGTTTTTT.

This clonotype was detected only once. Germline and junction disagree at one end, which may indicate a read error. V gene TRBV12-3 or TRBV12-4 combines with J gene TRBJ2-3; D may correspond to TRBD1 or TRBD2 (5 bases each). The CDR3 has 13 amino acids. The CDR3: CTSSFKIGTVQYF. CDR3 sequence (DNA): TGTACCAGCAGTTTTAAGATCGGGACGGTGCAGTATTTT.

With respect to this clonotype: One end of the junction is discordant with germline, which a read error may explain. The gene calls are TRBV12-3 or TRBV12-4 and TRBJ1-1; no reliable D call. The length of the CDR3 is 14 residues. CDR3 nucleotides: TGTGCCAGAAGTTTAAGACACCTGAACACTGAAACTTTCTTT. Encoded protein: CARSLRHLNTETFF.

The V and J genes are TRBV12-3 or TRBV12-4 and TRBJ2-1, with 9 nucleotides matching TRBD2. The CDR3 extends over 15 amino acids. The J segment lost 5 bases and the V segment lost 7 bases, leaving 9 bases of the junction unmatched. Written as DNA, the CDR3 is TGTGCCAGCAACTGCATTAGCGGGAGTCACAATGAGCAGTTCTTC. Protein sequence: CASNCISGSHNEQFF.

The sample holds a few counts of this clonotype. V and J are TRBV2 and TRBJ2-1; possible D gene TRBD2, 6 bases. This CDR3 has 14 residues. Per the germline V gene, CDR1 is SNHLY and CDR2 is FYNNEI. V gave up 3 bases and J gave up 7 bases, with 13 bases separating them. The CDR3 DNA reads as TGTGCCAGCAGTGAGTGGGGACTTGGAAATGAGCAGTTCTTC. It is translated as CASSEWGLGNEQFF.

As regards this clonotype: At one end, the junction sequence differs from germline, possibly due to a read error. The chain has TRBV12-3 or TRBV12-4 and TRBJ2-2, with 7 bases aligning to TRBD1. There are 16 residues in the CDR3. Written as DNA, the CDR3 is TGTGCCAGCAGTTTTTTCCGAGGGGGCGATGCCGGGGAGCCGTTTTTT. Its translation is CASSFFRGGDAGEPFF.

In the case of this clonotype: Sequence at one end of the junction differs from germline and may be a read error. Written as DNA, the CDR3 is TGTACCAGGAGCCAAGATTTAAGGGGCGATTCACCCCTCCACTTT. Residues: CTRSQDLRGDSPLHF. The chain couples TRBV4-2 to TRBJ1-6; TRBD1 is a possible D gene (5 bases). Per germline, CDR1 LGHNA and CDR2 YNFKEQ. This CDR3 comprises 15 residues.

Comments on this clonotype: The CDR3 does not end in the conserved phenylalanine or tryptophan, so this is likely a read error. The chain carries TRBV4-2 and TRBJ2-5; D may be TRBD1 (6 bases). This CDR3 comprises 14 residues. Germline assignment: CDR1 LGHNA and CDR2 YNFKEQ. The CDR3 here is CTSSQGSRQETQYT. The DNA of the CDR3 is TGTACCAGCAGCCAGGGGAGCAGGCAAGAGACCCAGTACACC.

CDR3 sequence: CASSLYRGVYEQYV. CDR3 coding DNA: TGTGCCAGCAGTTTATATCGGGGAGTCTACGAGCAGTACGTC. The genes are TRBV11-2 and TRBJ2-7; D is perhaps TRBD2 (5 bases). The germline CDR1 and CDR2 sequences are SGHAT and FQNNGV. The CDR3 sequence is 14 residues long. Trimming stripped 6 bases from V and 3 bases from J, with 15 bases between.

Comments on this clonotype: One junction end disagrees with the germline gene, perhaps due to a read error. The gene calls are TRBV12-3 or TRBV12-4 and TRBJ2-1; 7 nucleotides agree with TRBD1. The length of the CDR3 is 15 residues. The CDR3 coding sequence is TGTGTCAGCAGTTTAGGGGACAGTACAGGTAATGAGCAGTCCTTC. It translates to CVSSLGDSTGNEQSF.

This clonotype has more than one count but fewer than ten. Here the CDR3 omits its conserved ending phenylalanine or tryptophan, so a read error is the likely source. This sequence joins TRBV10-3 and TRBJ1-5, with D unresolved. CDR3 size: 13 residues. Germline V gene lookup returns CDR1 ENHRY and CDR2 SYGVKD. Trimming removed 5 bases at V and 1 base at J, with 6 bases between. CDR3 DNA: TGTGCCATCAGTCCTGAAAGCAATCAGCCCCAGCATTAT. Its protein product is CAISPESNQPQHY.

A word on this clonotype: A much bigger clone sits one base away, suggesting this may be a read error. The J gene is TRBJ2-1, the V gene TRBV5-1; D tentatively fits TRBD1 or TRBD2 (6 bases each). This CDR3 comprises 15 residues. The V gene's germline CDR1 is SGHRS and CDR2 YFSETQ. CDR3 sequence reads: CASSEQGGSYNVQFF. CDR3 coding DNA: TGCGCCAGCAGCGAACAGGGAGGCTCCTACAATGTGCAGTTCTTC. The variable domain in full, with the rest retrieved from reference TRBV5-1 and TRBJ2-1, is KAGVTQTPRYLIKTRGQQVTLSCSPISGHRSVSWYQQTPGQGLQFLFEYFSETQRNKGNFPGRFSGRQFSNSRSEMNVSTLELGDSALYLCASSEQGGSYNVQFFGPGTRLTVL.

A note on this clonotype: A read error may account for a junction end that differs from germline. The DNA of the CDR3 is TGTACCAGCAGGTTAGCCCCTAGCTTCTACAATGAGCAGTTCTTC. Translated: CTSRLAPSFYNEQFF. The chain joins TRBV11-2 to TRBJ2-1; D may be TRBD2 (5 bases). The CDR3 length is 15 residues. Looked up from germline, CDR1 is SGHAT and CDR2 is FQNNGV.

Concerning this clonotype: The conserved closing phenylalanine or tryptophan is absent in this CDR3, likely reflecting a read error. No DNA is shown, since the ends of the CDR3 on it are uncertain; the CDR3 is the one TCRdb lists. The gene calls are TRBV29-1 and TRBJ2-1; TRBD2 reflects the table's D call only, with no check against the DNA. The CDR3 length is 14 residues, termini included. Germline V gene lookup returns CDR1 SQVTM and CDR2 ANQGSEA. CDR3: CSVELAGVVSNEQL.

As for this clonotype: A junction boundary mismatches the germline segment, possibly from a read error. The chain has TRBV10-3 and TRBJ2-2; TRBD2 matches 7 bases. The germline V gene has CDR1 ENHRY and CDR2 SYGVKD. This CDR3 is built from 14 residues. The CDR3 is CAITPGANSGELFF. In nucleotides, the CDR3 is TGTGCCATCACCCCGGGAGCCAACAGCGGGGAACTGTTTTTT.

A note on this clonotype: One end of the junction fails to match germline, which may point to a read error. The chain recombines TRBV11-2 with TRBJ1-1; D call uncertain. The CDR3 extends over 14 amino acids. From germline, CDR1 is SGHAT and CDR2 FQNNGV. CDR3: CASNLDPRYIEAFF. DNA for the CDR3: TGTGCCAGCAACTTAGATCCCAGGTATATTGAAGCTTTCTTT. Based on the CDR3 plus reference TRBV11-2 and TRBJ1-1, the full variable domain is EAGVAQSPRYKIIEKRQSVAFWCNPISGHATLYWYQQILGQGPKLLIQFQNNGVVDDSQLPKDRFSAERLKGVDSTLKIQPAKLEDSAVYLCASNLDPRYIEAFFGQGTRLTVV.

Concerning this clonotype itself: The junction and the germline gene differ at one end; a read error may be behind it. V gene TRBV5-5 combines with J gene TRBJ2-1; D unclear. CDR3 size: 14 residues. Germline loops: CDR1 SGHKS, CDR2 YYEKEE (reference sequence). The CDR3 DNA is TGTGCCAGCAGCTTTGTGGCGACAACTAATGAGCAGTCCTTC. This encodes CASSFVATTNEQSF.